This T cell receptor beta chain was sequenced in a study of blood T cell repertoires in COVID-19. The CDR3 is 16 residues long. V shed 0 bases, J shed 5 bases, and the junction held 10 bases outside the gene matches. The germline V gene has CDR1 SGDLS and CDR2 YYNGEE. Libraries were prepared by immunoSEQ multiplex PCR; TCRdb keeps only in-frame clonotypes and omits some of them. The sample shows more than 85,000 clones, about four fifths of them seen only once. The sequencing input was peripheral blood. The rearrangement uses TRBV9 and TRBJ2-5; 7 nucleotides match TRBD2. This TCR was recovered from a human donor in a cohort sampled during active COVID-19. The chain's CDR3 is CASSVVGGGSVETQYF. The CDR3 DNA is TGTGCCAGCAGCGTAGTTGGGGGGGGATCGGTGGAGACCCAGTACTTC.